Sequencing of this T cell receptor (beta chain) was carried out in a study of T-cell memory formation after mild COVID-19 (dated by TCRdb to about 2021). Describing the broader study: TCR sequence clusters from the two donors were found to be largely donor specific. The cohort was made up of two young adult volunteers, one female and one male, who were previously healthy. Longitudinal TCRalpha and TCRbeta repertoire sequencing tracked T-cell clones expanding and contracting after mild COVID-19 in two donors. The paper as a whole reports these results and caveats: Contracting CD4+ clones appeared mostly in the CM and EM memory subsets, whereas CD8+ clones were enriched in EMRA. Balanced CD4/CD8 phenotypes were observed for clones contracting from day 15 to 85, whereas a bias towards CD4+ was observed for a second wave of clones expanding from day 15 to 37. Whether the second-wave clones peaking on day 37 were SARS-CoV-2 specific was not confirmed. Some responding clones were detected in pre-infection memory, which suggested that pre-existing cross-reactive memory T cells had joined the SARS-CoV-2 response. Only a couple of mild cases were covered in the study, and larger cohorts including severe cases with pre-infection samples were considered necessary.

Ficoll-Paque density gradient centrifugation was used to isolate PBMCs. Counted from cysteine to phenylalanine, this CDR3 has 15 amino acids. Of all the DNA, just the CDR3 is kept, 45 bases in frame from base 1. For this chain, trimming is 4 bases at the V end and 8 bases at the J end, and the number of junction bases without a gene match is 10. Reads for this sample came from an Illumina NovaSeq 6000. TCRalpha and TCRbeta cDNA libraries were built by 5'RACE with constant-segment primers, adding sample barcodes and unique molecular identifiers. RNA was extracted from every sample with Trizol reagent. Library amplification was performed in two PCR steps, and a second sample barcode and Illumina TruSeq adapters were introduced in the second step. Sequencing of the libraries was done on an Illumina NovaSeq, producing 2 x 150 bp paired-end reads. The source study handled its data this way. The reads were demultiplexed and collapsed into UMI-guided consensus sequences using migec v1.2.7. Using mixcr v2.1.11, UMI consensuses were aligned to TRA and TRB V and J templates and then assembled into clonotypes. A clonotype was counted as expanded or contracted only if both edgeR and NoisET called the change significant, with noise models trained on biological replicates. edgeR calls used a false discovery rate-adjusted p below 0.01 and a log2 fold-change threshold of 1. As an exploratory analysis of dynamics, max-normalized trajectories of the 1000 most abundant clonotypes were examined by PCA with hierarchical clustering. Each responding clone was given a CD4 or CD8 phenotype based on the CD4+ and CD8+ repertoires, which had been sequenced separately. The raw public reads went through TCRdb reprocessing: fastp at Q25, MiXCR clone calling, in-frame beta chains kept. Identical CDR3 proteins give one entry, which carries the most common genes and DNA. The V and J calls here are based on TCRdb, not the publication. In this sample the table shows just over 200,000 distinct CDR3 sequences, 7.5% to 10% of which occur a single time. The ten largest clones capture about 3.8% of the sample.

The table lists this clonotype with a few counts. Its antigen remains unidentified. Base-call qualities are not available, and no considerably larger clone is one nucleotide away. Sequencing used PBMCs or a T cell subset sorted from them (not recorded which). The chain is made from TRBV12-3 or TRBV12-4 and TRBJ2-4; TRBD1 lines up with 8 middle nucleotides. The source of this sequence is a man between 18 and 35 years old who had mild COVID-19 (a few samples of this study predate the infection). The sample titles of this study are shuffled in the database, so cell type and time point are left out; the donor was told from shared clones. The CDR3 region has the sequence CASSSLQGEGDIQYF. The DNA reads TGTGCCAGCAGTTCGCTACAGGGGGAAGGAGACATTCAGTACTTC.